Described below is a single TCR beta chain sequence and its context. The CDR3 covers 17 residues. The V gene end was trimmed by 6 bases and the J gene end by 3 bases; junction bases not matched to a gene: 10. Germline-derived CDR1 and CDR2 are LNHDA and SQIVND (reference sequence). This entry comes from a study of patients and donors after allogeneic stem cell transplantation. TCRdb fed the RT-PCR reads into MiXCR, producing one record per CDR3 protein. Of a few hundred thousand distinct CDR3 sequences in the sample, about 38% were seen once. Input material: blood, either unsorted or a sorted T cell fraction (not recorded which). The clonotype originates from a human donor who was either an allogeneic HSCT recipient or a stem cell or donor lymphocyte infusion donor (not recorded which). It is not recorded whose cells these are; they may come from a transplant donor. The rearrangement uses TRBV19 and TRBJ2-1, with 11 positions matching TRBD2. Here the CDR3 reads CASRTLAGAALYNEQFF. Here the CDR3 DNA reads TGTGCCAGTAGAACACTAGCGGGGGCCGCTCTCTACAATGAGCAGTTCTTC.